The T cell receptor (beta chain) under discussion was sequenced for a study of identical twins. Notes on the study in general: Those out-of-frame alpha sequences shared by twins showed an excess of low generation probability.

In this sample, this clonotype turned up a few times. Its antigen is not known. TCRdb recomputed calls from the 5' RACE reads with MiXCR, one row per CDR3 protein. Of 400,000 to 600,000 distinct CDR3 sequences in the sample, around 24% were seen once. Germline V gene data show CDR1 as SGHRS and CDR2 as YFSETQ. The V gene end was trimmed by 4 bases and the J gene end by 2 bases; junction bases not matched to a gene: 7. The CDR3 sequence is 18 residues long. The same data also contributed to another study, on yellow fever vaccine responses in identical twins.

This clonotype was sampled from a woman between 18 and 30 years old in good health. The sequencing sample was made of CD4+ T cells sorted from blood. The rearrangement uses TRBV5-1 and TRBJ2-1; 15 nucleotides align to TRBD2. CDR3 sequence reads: CASSPGLAGGRPYNEQFF. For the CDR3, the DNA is TGCGCCAGCAGCCCGGGACTAGCGGGGGGAAGGCCCTACAATGAGCAGTTCTTC.